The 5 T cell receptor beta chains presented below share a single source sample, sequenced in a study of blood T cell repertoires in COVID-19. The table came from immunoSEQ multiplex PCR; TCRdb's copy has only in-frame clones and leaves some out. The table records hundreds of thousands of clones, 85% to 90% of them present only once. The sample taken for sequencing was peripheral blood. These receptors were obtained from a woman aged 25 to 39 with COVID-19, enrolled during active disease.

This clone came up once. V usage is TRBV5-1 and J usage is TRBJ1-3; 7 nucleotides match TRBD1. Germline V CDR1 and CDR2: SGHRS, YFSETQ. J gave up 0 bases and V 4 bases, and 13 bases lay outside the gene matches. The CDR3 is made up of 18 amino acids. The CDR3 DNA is TGCGCCAGCAGCCCGACGGGACAGTCTCTAACCTCTGGAAACACCATATATTTT. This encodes CASSPTGQSLTSGNTIYF. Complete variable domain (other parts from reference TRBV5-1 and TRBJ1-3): KAGVTQTPRYLIKTRGQQVTLSCSPISGHRSVSWYQQTPGQGLQFLFEYFSETQRNKGNFPGRFSGRQFSNSRSEMNVSTLELGDSALYLCASSPTGQSLTSGNTIYFGEGSWLTVV.

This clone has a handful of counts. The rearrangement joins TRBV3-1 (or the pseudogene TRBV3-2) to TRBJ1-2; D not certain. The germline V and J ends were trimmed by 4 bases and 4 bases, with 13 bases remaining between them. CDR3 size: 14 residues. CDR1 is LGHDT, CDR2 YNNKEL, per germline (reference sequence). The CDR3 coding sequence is TGTGCCAGCAGCCCCCCCCTGATGAGCTATGGCTACACCTTC. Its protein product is CASSPPLMSYGYTF.

The CDR3 is CASSRGRHTEAFF. CDR3 nucleotides: TGTGCCAGCAGCAGGGGGCGTCACACTGAAGCTTTCTTT. The chain combines TRBV11-3 with TRBJ1-1, with 7 bases identical to TRBD1. V gave up 5 bases and J gave up 3 bases; unmatched junction bases: 3. The germline CDR1 and CDR2 sequences are SGHNT and YENEEA. There are 13 residues in the CDR3.

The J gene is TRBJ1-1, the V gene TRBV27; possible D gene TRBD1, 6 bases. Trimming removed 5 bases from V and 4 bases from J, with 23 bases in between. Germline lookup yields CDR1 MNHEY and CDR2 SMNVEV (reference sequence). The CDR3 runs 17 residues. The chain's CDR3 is CASSHPWGRGLGTEAFF. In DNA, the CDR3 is TGTGCCAGCAGTCATCCGTGGGGCAGGGGATTGGGCACTGAAGCTTTCTTT.

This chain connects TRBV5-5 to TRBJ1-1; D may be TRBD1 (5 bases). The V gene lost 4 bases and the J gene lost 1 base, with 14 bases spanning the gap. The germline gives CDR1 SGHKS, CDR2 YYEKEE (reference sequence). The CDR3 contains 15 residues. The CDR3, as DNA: TGTGCCAGCAGCGAATCCAGGGTTAAGAACACTGAAGCTTTCTTT. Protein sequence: CASSESRVKNTEAFF.